This passage covers 2 T cell receptor beta chains from one sample sequenced in a study of T cells after yellow fever vaccination. MiXCR, applied by TCRdb to the 5' RACE reads, yields one record per CDR3 protein. The sample consists of some 120,000 distinct CDR3 sequences, over 8% of them appearing once. The specimen was CD8+ T cells sorted from PBMCs, collected on the day of the yellow fever booster vaccination. The receptors shown here come from a man aged 18 to 29 who received the YFV17D yellow fever vaccine.

This clonotype was seen only a few times. The chain links TRBV2 to TRBJ1-2, with D unresolved. Between the trimmed V and J ends, which lost 6 bases and 1 base, there was a span of 15 bases. This CDR3 has 15 amino acids. CDR1 is SNHLY and CDR2 is FYNNEI in the germline V gene. Here the CDR3 DNA reads TGTGCCAGCAGGGCCGGACCCACGGATAACTATGGCTACACCTTC. This sequence encodes CASRAGPTDNYGYTF.

V usage is TRBV7-3 and J usage is TRBJ1-1; D unresolved. This CDR3 has 14 residues. Germline V lookup: CDR1 SGHTA, CDR2 FQGTGA. The V end lost 2 bases, the J end lost 3 bases, and 10 bases lay between the germline ends. In nucleotides, the CDR3 is TGTGCCAGCAGCTTATTACCGGGAGACACTGAAGCTTTCTTT. It is translated as CASSLLPGDTEAFF.